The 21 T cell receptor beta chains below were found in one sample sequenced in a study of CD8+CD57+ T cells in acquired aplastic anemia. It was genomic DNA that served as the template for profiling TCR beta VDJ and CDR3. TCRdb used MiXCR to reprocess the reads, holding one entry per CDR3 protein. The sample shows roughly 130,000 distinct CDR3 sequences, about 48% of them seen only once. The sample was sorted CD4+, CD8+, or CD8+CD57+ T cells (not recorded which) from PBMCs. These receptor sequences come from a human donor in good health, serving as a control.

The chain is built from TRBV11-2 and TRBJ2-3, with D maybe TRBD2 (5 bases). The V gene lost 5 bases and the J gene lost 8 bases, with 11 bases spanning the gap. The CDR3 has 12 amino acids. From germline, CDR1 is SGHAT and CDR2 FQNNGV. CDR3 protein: CASSAPGGTQYF. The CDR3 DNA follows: TGTGCCAGCAGCGCTCCAGGAGGTACGCAGTATTTT.

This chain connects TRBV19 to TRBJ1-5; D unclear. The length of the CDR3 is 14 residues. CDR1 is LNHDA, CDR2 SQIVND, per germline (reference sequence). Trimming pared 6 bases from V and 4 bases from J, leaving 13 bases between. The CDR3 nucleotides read TGTGCCAGTAGGAGCGACACCCCTAATCAGCCCCAGCATTTT. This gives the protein CASRSDTPNQPQHF.

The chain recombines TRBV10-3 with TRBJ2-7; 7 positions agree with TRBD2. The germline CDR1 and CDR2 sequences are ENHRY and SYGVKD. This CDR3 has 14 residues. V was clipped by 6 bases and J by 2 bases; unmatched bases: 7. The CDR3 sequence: CAISKGGGAYEQYF. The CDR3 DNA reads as TGTGCCATCAGCAAAGGCGGGGGTGCCTACGAGCAGTACTTC.

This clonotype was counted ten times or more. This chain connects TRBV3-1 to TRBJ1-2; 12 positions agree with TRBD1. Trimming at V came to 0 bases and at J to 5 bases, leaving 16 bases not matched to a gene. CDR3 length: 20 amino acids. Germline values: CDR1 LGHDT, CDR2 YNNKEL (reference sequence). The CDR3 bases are TGTGCCAGCAGCCAAGATAAATTCCGGGACAGGGGGCGAGGTGCTTATGGCTACACCTTC. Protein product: CASSQDKFRDRGRGAYGYTF.

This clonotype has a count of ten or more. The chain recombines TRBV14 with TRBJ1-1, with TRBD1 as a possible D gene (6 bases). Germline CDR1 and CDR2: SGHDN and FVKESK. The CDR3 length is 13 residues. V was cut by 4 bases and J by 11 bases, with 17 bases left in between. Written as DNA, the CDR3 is TGTGCCAGCAGCCCCATAGGGGGAGGTGAGGCTTTCTTT. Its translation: CASSPIGGGEAFF.

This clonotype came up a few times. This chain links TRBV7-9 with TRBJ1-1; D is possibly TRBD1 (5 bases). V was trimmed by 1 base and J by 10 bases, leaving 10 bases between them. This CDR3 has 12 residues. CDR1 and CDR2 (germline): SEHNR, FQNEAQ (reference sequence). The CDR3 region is CASSLDGTGAFF. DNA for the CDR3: TGTGCCAGCAGCTTAGACGGGACGGGAGCTTTCTTT.

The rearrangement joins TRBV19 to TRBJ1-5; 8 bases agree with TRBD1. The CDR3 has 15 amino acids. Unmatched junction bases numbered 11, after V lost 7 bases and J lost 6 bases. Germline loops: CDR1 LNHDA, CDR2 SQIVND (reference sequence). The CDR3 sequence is CASIPDRGTSQPQHF. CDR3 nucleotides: TGTGCCAGTATTCCAGACAGGGGAACGAGTCAGCCCCAGCATTTT.

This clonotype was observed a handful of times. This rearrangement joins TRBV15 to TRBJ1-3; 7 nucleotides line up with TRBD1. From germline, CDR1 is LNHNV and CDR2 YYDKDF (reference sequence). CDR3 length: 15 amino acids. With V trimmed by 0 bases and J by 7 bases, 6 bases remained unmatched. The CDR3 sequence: CATSREGDSLNTIYF. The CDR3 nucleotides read TGTGCCACCAGCAGAGAAGGGGACAGTCTTAACACCATATATTTT.

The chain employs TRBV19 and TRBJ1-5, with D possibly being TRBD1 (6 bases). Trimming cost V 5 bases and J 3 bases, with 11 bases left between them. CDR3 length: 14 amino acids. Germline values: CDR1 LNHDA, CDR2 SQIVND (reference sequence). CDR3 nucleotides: TGTGCCAGTAGTGTAGGACAGTTCAATCAGCCCCAGCATTTT. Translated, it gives CASSVGQFNQPQHF.

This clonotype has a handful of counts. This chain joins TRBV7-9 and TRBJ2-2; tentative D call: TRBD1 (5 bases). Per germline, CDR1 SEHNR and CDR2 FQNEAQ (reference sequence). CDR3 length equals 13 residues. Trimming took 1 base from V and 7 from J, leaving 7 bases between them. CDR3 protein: CASSLVGRGELFF. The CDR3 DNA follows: TGTGCCAGCAGCTTAGTGGGGCGCGGGGAGCTGTTTTTT.

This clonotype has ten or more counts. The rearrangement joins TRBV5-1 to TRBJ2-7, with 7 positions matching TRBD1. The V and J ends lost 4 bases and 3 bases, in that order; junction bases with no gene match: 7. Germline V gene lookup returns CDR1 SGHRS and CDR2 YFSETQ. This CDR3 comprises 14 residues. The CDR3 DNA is TGCGCCAGCAGCCCTGGGGACAGCATCTACGAGCAGTACTTC. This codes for CASSPGDSIYEQYF.

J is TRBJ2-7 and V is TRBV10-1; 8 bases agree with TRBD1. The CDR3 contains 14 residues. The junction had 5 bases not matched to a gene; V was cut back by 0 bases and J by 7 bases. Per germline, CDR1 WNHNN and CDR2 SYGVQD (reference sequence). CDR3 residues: CASSESGRGREQYF. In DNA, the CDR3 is TGCGCCAGCAGTGAGTCCGGCAGGGGGCGAGAGCAGTACTTC.

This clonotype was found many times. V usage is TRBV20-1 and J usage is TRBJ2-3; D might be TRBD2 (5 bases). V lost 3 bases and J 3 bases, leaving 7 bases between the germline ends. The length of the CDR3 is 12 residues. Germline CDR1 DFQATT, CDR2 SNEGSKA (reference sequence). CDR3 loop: CSARWETDTQYF. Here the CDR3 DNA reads TGCAGTGCTAGGTGGGAGACAGATACGCAGTATTTT.

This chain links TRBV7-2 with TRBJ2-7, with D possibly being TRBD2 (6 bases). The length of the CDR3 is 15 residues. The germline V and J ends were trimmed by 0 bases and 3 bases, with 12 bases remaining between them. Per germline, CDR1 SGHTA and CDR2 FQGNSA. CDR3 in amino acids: CASSLAPGADYEQYF. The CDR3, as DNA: TGTGCCAGCAGCTTAGCGCCGGGAGCGGACTACGAGCAGTACTTC.

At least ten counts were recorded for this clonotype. For the CDR3, the DNA is TGTGCCACCAGCAGAGGGCGGACTAGCGGTACCTACGAGCAGTACTTC. Amino acids: CATSRGRTSGTYEQYF. This chain joins TRBV15 and TRBJ2-7, with 10 bases that match TRBD2. The CDR3 extends over 16 amino acids. CDR1 and CDR2 (germline): LNHNV, YYDKDF (reference sequence). The V gene end was trimmed by 1 base and the J gene end by 2 bases; junction bases not matched to a gene: 5.

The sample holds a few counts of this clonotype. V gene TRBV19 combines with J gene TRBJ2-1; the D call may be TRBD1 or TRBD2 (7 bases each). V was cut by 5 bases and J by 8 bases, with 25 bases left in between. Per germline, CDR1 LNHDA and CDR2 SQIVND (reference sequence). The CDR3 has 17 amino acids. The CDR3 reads CASSLAGGEGPGDEQFF. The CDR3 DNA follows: TGTGCCAGTAGTCTCGCAGGGGGGGAGGGCCCCGGGGATGAGCAGTTCTTC.

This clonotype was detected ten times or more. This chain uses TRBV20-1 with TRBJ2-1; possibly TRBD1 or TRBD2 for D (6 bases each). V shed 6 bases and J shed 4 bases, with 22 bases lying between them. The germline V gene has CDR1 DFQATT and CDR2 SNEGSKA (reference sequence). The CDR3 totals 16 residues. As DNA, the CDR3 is TGCAGTGCAAAAACTCACGCGGGGACAATTTACAATGAGCAGTTCTTC. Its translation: CSAKTHAGTIYNEQFF.

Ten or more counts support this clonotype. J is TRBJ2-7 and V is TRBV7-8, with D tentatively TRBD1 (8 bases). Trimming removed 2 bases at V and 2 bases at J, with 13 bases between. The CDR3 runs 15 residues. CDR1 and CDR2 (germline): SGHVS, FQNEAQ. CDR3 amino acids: CASSLRTGGAYEQYF. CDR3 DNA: TGTGCCAGCAGCTTAAGAACAGGGGGGGCCTACGAGCAGTACTTC.

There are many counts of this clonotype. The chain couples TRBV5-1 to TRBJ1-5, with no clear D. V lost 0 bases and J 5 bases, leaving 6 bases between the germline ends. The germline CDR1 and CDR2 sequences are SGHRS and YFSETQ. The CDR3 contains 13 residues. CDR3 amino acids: CASSLVPDQPQHF. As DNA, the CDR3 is TGCGCCAGCAGCTTGGTTCCAGATCAGCCCCAGCATTTT.

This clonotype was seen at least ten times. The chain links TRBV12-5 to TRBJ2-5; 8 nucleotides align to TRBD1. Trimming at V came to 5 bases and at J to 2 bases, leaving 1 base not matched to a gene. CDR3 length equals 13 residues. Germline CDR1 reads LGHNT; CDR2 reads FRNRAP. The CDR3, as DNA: TGTGCTAGTGGTCGGACAGGGCAAGAGACCCAGTACTTC. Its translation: CASGRTGQETQYF.

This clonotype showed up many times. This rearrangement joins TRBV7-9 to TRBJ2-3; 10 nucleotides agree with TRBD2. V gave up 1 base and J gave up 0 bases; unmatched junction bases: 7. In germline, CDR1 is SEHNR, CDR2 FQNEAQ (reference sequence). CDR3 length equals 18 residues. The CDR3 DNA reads TGTGCCAGCAGCTTAGGACTAGCGGGCGCCTTTAGCACAGATACGCAGTATTTT. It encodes CASSLGLAGAFSTDTQYF.